The source of this T cell receptor beta chain is a study of response to subunit inactivated influenza vaccine. There are a few counts of this clonotype. Antigen: not known. TCRdb used MiXCR to reprocess the RT-PCR reads, holding one entry per CDR3 protein. The profile shows around 580,000 distinct CDR3 sequences, 11% to 15% of them singletons. Looked up from germline, CDR1 is SGHRS and CDR2 is YFSETQ. CDR3 size: 14 residues. V gave up 7 bases and J gave up 0 bases, with 12 bases separating them. Whole-study findings and limits: Few additional T cells are recruited per seasonal influenza vaccination, authors suggested.

The TCR sequence derives from a man aged 50-59 years who received an inactivated influenza vaccine. This sequence joins TRBV5-1 and TRBJ2-3; D is perhaps TRBD1 (6 bases). This specimen consisted of PBMCs from blood, obtained 11 to 12 days after vaccination. CDR3 loop: CASGSRGSTDTQYF. CDR3 sequence (DNA): TGCGCCAGCGGATCGAGGGGGAGCACAGATACGCAGTATTTT.